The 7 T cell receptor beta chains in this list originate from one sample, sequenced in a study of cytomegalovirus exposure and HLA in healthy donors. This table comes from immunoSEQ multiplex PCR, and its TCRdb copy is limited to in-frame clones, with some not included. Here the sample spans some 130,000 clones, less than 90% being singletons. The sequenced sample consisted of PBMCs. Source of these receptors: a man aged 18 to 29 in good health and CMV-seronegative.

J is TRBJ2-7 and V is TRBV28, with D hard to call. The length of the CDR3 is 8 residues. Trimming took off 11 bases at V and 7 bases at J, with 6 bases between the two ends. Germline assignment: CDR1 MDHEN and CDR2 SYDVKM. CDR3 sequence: CAHMEQYF. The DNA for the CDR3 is TGTGCCCACATGGAGCAGTACTTC.

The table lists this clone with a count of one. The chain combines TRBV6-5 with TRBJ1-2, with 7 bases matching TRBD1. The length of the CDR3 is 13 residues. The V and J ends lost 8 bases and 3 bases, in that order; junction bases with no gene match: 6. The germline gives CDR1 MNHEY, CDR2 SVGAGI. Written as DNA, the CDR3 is TGTGCCAGCGCCCGGGACAGCGACTATGGCTACACCTTC. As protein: CASARDSDYGYTF.

The CDR3 DNA sequence: TGTGCCACCAGCAGAGATAACGCGGGAGTCCCCTACAATGAGCAGTTCTTC. Encoded protein: CATSRDNAGVPYNEQFF. V is TRBV15 and J is TRBJ2-1; 7 nucleotides agree with TRBD2. This CDR3 has 17 residues. Losses at the gene ends were 0 bases for V and 2 bases for J; bases not matched to a gene: 7. Per the germline V gene, CDR1 is LNHNV and CDR2 is YYDKDF (reference sequence).

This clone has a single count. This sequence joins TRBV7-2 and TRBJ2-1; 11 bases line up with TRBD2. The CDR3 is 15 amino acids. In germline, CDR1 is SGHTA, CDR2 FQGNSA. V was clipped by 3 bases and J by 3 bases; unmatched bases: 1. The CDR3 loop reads CASSLGTSGYNEQFF. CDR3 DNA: TGTGCCAGCAGCTTGGGGACTAGCGGCTACAATGAGCAGTTCTTC.

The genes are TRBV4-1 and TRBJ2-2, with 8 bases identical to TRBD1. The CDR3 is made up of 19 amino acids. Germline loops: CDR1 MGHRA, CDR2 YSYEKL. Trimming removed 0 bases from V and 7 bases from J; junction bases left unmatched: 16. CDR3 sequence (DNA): TGCGCCAGCAGCCAAGAAATAGGGCAGGGGGCCCGGAGAAACGGGGAGCTGTTTTTT. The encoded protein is CASSQEIGQGARRNGELFF.

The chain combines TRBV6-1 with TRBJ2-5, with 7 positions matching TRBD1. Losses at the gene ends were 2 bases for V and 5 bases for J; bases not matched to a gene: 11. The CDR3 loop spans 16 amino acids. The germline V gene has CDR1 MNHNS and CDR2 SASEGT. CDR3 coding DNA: TGTGCCAGCAGTGAAATCGGCAGGGGGTGGCGTGAGACCCAGTACTTC. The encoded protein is CASSEIGRGWRETQYF.

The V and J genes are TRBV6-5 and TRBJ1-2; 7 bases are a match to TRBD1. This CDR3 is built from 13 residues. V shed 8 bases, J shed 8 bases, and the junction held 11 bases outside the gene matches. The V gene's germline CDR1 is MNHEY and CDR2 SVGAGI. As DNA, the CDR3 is TGTGCCAGCGCCCGGGACAGCCTTTCCGGCTACACCTTC. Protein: CASARDSLSGYTF.